This note documents a single TCR beta chain sequence. The data derive from a study of blood T cell repertoires in COVID-19. For the study at large: Sites in the United States, Italy and Spain provided acute and convalescent COVID-19 samples. PBMCs, B-cell-depleted T cells, or T cells were the source of the cDNA or gDNA that made up the material.

In the original analysis: Reference gene primer amplification gave nucleated cell count estimates. The data were produced by immunoSEQ multiplex PCR, yet TCRdb's version contains in-frame clones alone and is incomplete. For V, J and clone size, that table is used; D and trimming come from the DNA. The sample records about 200,000 clones, roughly 80% being singletons. The specimen sequenced was peripheral blood. The clonotype comes from an elderly woman with acute or convalescent COVID-19.

For the CDR3, the DNA is TGCGCCAGCAGCTTCGGAGACAGCTATGGCTACACCTTC. Translation gives CASSFGDSYGYTF. The V call is TRBV5-1, the J call TRBJ1-2; a weak D match, TRBD1 (5 bases). CDR1 and CDR2 (germline): SGHRS, YFSETQ. V dropped 2 bases and J dropped 4 bases, with 9 bases sitting between them. This CDR3 has 13 amino acids.